A selection of T cell receptor beta chains follows, all from one sample in a study of CD8+CD57+ T cells in acquired aplastic anemia. TCRdb reprocessed the reads with MiXCR, giving one entry per CDR3 protein. The table shows roughly 420,000 distinct CDR3 sequences, with 60% to 80% occurring only once. Sequencing was done on a sample of sorted CD4+, CD8+, or CD8+CD57+ T cells (not recorded which) from PBMCs. Receptor source: a human donor in good health, serving as a control. CDR3s include the opening cysteine and the closing phenylalanine or tryptophan. The D gene is left open where the match is weak. Not every row has a clone size; where given, it reads once, few, many or a size class.

v_gene	len	j_gene	abundance	d_gene	CDR3aa	CDR3nt
TRBV5-1	15	TRBJ2-5	NA	NA	CASALTGANTETQYF	TGCGCCAGCGCCCTGACGGGGGCAAACACAGAGACCCAGTACTTC
TRBV7-6	15	TRBJ2-3	NA	NA	CASSLGANNSPLHYF	TGTGCCAGCAGCTTAGGGGCAAATAATTCACCCCTCCACTATTTT
TRBV7-8	16	TRBJ1-6	once	NA	CASTPGSGTPSNVLHF	TGTGCCAGCACCCCAGGTAGTGGGACTCCATCCAACGTCCTCCACTTT
TRBV2	13	TRBJ2-7	NA	TRBD1	CASTPDRAYEQYF	TGTGCCAGCACACCGGACAGGGCATACGAGCAGTACTTC
TRBV7-9	12	TRBJ1-5	NA	NA	CASSSGEGPRHF	TGTGCCAGCAGCTCCGGAGAGGGGCCCCGGCATTTT
TRBV24-1	14	TRBJ1-2	NA	NA	CATSDGEASYGYTF	TGTGCCACCAGTGACGGGGAGGCGAGCTATGGCTACACCTTC
TRBV2	14	TRBJ1-4	NA	NA	CASIGSSGYEKLFF	TGTGCCAGCATTGGGAGTTCGGGCTATGAAAAACTGTTTTTT
TRBV9	16	TRBJ1-2	NA	NA	CASSAVQGSGNYGYTF	TGTGCCAGCAGCGCGGTACAGGGTTCAGGAAACTATGGCTACACCTTC
TRBV2	12	TRBJ2-5	many	NA	CASSEDEVTQYF	TGTGCCAGCAGTGAGGATGAGGTGACCCAGTACTTC
TRBV30	12	TRBJ1-2	many	NA	CAWSTGHYGYTF	TGTGCCTGGAGTACAGGGCACTATGGCTACACCTTC
TRBV19	14	TRBJ1-2	NA	NA	CASRTTPDNYGYTF	TGTGCCAGTAGAACGACACCAGATAACTATGGCTACACCTTC
TRBV4-1	16	TRBJ1-2	NA	NA	CASSSTGRGANYGYTF	TGCGCCAGCAGCTCAACCGGCAGGGGAGCTAACTATGGCTACACCTTC
TRBV6-2/TRBV6-3	14	TRBJ2-2	NA	TRBD1	CGSSRDRVSGELFF	TGTGGCAGCAGTCGGGACAGGGTATCCGGGGAGCTGTTTTTT
TRBV9	15	TRBJ2-2	NA	NA	CASSTGGGGPQHLFF	TGTGCCAGCAGCACGGGTGGGGGTGGGCCCCAGCATTTGTTTTTT
TRBV7-8	16	TRBJ2-7	NA	NA	CASSLTLGPAPSPQYF	TGTGCCAGCAGCTTGACTTTGGGGCCCGCGCCCTCACCCCAGTACTTC
TRBV20-1	13	TRBJ1-2	NA	NA	CSASGAASKGYTF	TGCAGTGCTAGCGGAGCGGCTAGCAAAGGCTACACCTTC
TRBV7-3	13	TRBJ1-1	many	TRBD1	CASSSGGWGEAFF	TGTGCCAGCAGCTCAGGGGGCTGGGGTGAAGCTTTCTTT
TRBV11-3	16	TRBJ1-6	NA	NA	CASSLDSWQGYSPLHF	TGTGCCAGCAGCTTAGATTCGTGGCAGGGTTATTCACCCCTCCACTTT
TRBV19	16	TRBJ2-5	NA	TRBD1	CASSTLRDRGRETQYF	TGTGCCAGTAGTACTCTCCGGGACAGGGGGCGGGAGACCCAGTACTTC
TRBV5-4	15	TRBJ2-1	NA	NA	CASSAAKPGDNEQFF	TGTGCCAGCAGCGCCGCGAAGCCAGGGGATAATGAGCAGTTCTTC
TRBV7-3	14	TRBJ1-2	NA	TRBD1	CASSSPGQATDTHF	TGTGCCAGCAGCTCGCCGGGACAGGCCACAGATACGCACTTC
TRBV6-5	15	TRBJ2-7	many	NA	CASSYQGTYSYEQYF	TGTGCCAGCAGTTACCAGGGGACTTACTCCTACGAGCAGTACTTC
TRBV2	14	TRBJ1-5	NA	TRBD1	CASRGTGGSQPQHF	TGTGCCAGCAGGGGGACAGGGGGCAGTCAGCCCCAGCATTTT
TRBV6-2/TRBV6-3	20	TRBJ2-5	few	TRBD2	CASSYSFGTSGGRWDETQYF	TGTGCCAGCAGTTACTCATTCGGGACTAGCGGGGGCCGGTGGGATGAGACCCAGTACTTC
TRBV29-1	11	TRBJ2-7	few	NA	CSVDRDYGQYF	TGCAGCGTTGACAGAGACTACGGGCAGTACTTC
TRBV28	13	TRBJ1-5	many	NA	CASSLSGFRAQHF	TGTGCCAGCAGTTTATCCGGCTTCAGGGCCCAGCATTTT
TRBV19	16	TRBJ2-4	many	NA	CASSSYISLAKNIQYF	TGTGCCAGTAGTTCCTATATCTCCTTAGCCAAAAACATTCAGTACTTC
TRBV5-4	18	TRBJ1-1	NA	TRBD1	CASSVSRRTGIMNTEAFF	TGTGCCAGCAGCGTAAGCAGGAGGACAGGGATCATGAACACTGAAGCTTTCTTT
TRBV19	14	TRBJ1-1	NA	NA	CASSISDRNTEAFF	TGTGCCAGTAGTATATCAGACAGGAACACTGAAGCTTTCTTT
TRBV20-1	20	TRBJ2-1	many	TRBD2	CSARDSGGTSGSSSYNEQFF	TGCAGTGCTAGAGATTCTGGGGGGACTAGCGGCTCCAGCTCCTACAATGAGCAGTTCTTC
TRBV7-2	15	TRBJ2-7	NA	NA	CASSLLSDNYYELYF	TGTGCCAGCAGCTTGCTGTCCGACAACTACTACGAGCTGTACTTC
TRBV29-1	14	TRBJ1-2	NA	NA	CGGKGGNRRYGYTF	TGCGGCGGTAAAGGCGGGAACAGACGCTATGGCTACACCTTC
TRBV9	14	TRBJ1-1	NA	TRBD1	CASSLRQGDTEAFF	TGTGCCAGCAGCCTTCGACAGGGGGACACTGAAGCTTTCTTT
TRBV7-2	13	TRBJ1-2	many	TRBD1	CASTPGQGAGYTF	TGTGCCAGCACACCGGGACAGGGTGCCGGCTACACCTTC
TRBV24-1	14	TRBJ1-2	NA	NA	CAISEPTSQYAHNF	TGTGCCATCAGTGAGCCGACTAGCCAATATGCCCACAACTTC
TRBV6-5	18	TRBJ1-5	many	TRBD1	CASSSRAGGRLGNQPQHF	TGTGCCAGCAGCTCAAGGGCAGGGGGTAGGCTGGGCAATCAGCCCCAGCATTTT
TRBV5-4	14	TRBJ2-5	NA	NA	CASSVRADQETQYF	TGTGCCAGCAGCGTGCGAGCCGACCAAGAGACCCAGTACTTC
TRBV7-2	14	TRBJ2-7	once	TRBD1	CASSLDRSSNYGYF	TGTGCCAGCAGCTTGGACAGGAGTTCTAACTATGGCTACTTC
TRBV9	16	TRBJ1-2	NA	NA	CASRMQDYGYTFGYTF	NA
TRBV7-2	17	TRBJ2-4	NA	TRBD2	CASSSQGGDQPQNIQYF	TGTGCCAGCAGCTCCCAGGGAGGGGATCAGCCCCAAAACATTCAGTACTTC
TRBV4-2	16	TRBJ2-7	NA	TRBD2	CASSPEGLAGQYEQYF	TGTGCCAGCAGCCCCGAAGGACTAGCGGGCCAGTACGAGCAGTACTTC
TRBV5-1	16	TRBJ1-5	NA	TRBD1	CASSGTDSQSNQPQHF	TGCGCCAGCAGCGGGACAGATAGCCAGAGCAATCAGCCCCAGCATTTT
TRBV20-1	13	TRBJ1-1	NA	TRBD1	CSVEQTGNPEAFF	TGCAGCGTTGAACAGACAGGGAACCCTGAAGCTTTCTTT
TRBV7-2	14	TRBJ2-7	NA	NA	CASSLPGDQHQHFF	TGTGCCAGCAGCTTACCAGGGGATCAGCACCAGCATTTTTTC
TRBV25-1	17	TRBJ2-7	NA	NA	CASSEIQGSDSSRWQYF	TGTGCCAGCAGTGAAATACAGGGCTCCGATTCGTCACGATGGCAGTACTTC
TRBV6-1	14	TRBJ2-7	many	TRBD2	CAVRLAGEWAEQYF	TGTGCCGTAAGGCTAGCGGGGGAATGGGCCGAGCAGTACTTC
TRBV10-1	13	TRBJ1-1	many	NA	CASSGQLNTEAFF	TGCGCCAGCAGTGGACAGCTGAACACTGAAGCTTTCTTT
TRBV7-9	16	TRBJ2-7	NA	TRBD1	CASRISRDRGGYEQYF	TGTGCCAGTAGGATCAGCCGGGACAGGGGAGGTTACGAGCAGTACTTC
TRBV7-3	16	TRBJ2-1	NA	TRBD2	CASSTGLAGGVHEQFF	TGTGCCAGCAGCACGGGACTAGCGGGGGGGGTACATGAGCAGTTCTTC
TRBV6-4	15	TRBJ2-7	NA	NA	CASSEGSATVYEQYF	TGTGCCAGCAGTGAAGGCTCGGCCACGGTCTACGAGCAGTACTTC
TRBV7-2	14	TRBJ1-1	NA	NA	CASIVEVGNTAALF	TGTGCCAGCATTGTCGAAGTTGGGAACACTGCAGCTCTCTTT